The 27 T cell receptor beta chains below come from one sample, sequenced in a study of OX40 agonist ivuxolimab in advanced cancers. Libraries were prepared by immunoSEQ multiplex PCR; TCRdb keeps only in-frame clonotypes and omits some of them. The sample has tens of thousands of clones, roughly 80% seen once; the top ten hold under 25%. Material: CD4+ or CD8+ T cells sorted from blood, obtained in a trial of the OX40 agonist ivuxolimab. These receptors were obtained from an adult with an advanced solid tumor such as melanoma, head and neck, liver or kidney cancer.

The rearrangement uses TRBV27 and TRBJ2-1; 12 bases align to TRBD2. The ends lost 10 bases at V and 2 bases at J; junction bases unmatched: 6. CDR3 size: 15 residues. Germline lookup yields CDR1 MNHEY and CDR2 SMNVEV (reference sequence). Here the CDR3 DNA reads TGTGCCACCCAACTAGCGGGAGGAACCTACAATGAGCAGTTCTTC. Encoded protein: CATQLAGGTYNEQFF.

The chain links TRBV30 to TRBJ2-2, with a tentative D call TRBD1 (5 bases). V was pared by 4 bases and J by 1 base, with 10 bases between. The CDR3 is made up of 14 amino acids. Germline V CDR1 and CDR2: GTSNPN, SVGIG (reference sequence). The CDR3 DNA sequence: TGTGCCTGGATCTCTAGGGGGAACACCGGGGAGCTGTTTTTT. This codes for CAWISRGNTGELFF.

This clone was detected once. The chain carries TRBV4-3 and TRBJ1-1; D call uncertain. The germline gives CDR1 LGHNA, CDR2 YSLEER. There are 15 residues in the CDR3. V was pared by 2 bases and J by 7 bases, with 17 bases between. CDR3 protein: CASSQFEDYRGEAFF. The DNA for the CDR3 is TGCGCCAGCAGCCAATTTGAGGACTACCGAGGTGAAGCTTTCTTT.

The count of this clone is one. DNA for the CDR3: TGTGCCAGCAGCCTGAGGGTAACTAATGAAAAACTGTTTTTT. This translates into CASSLRVTNEKLFF. The J gene is TRBJ1-4, the V gene TRBV28; unclear D gene. V gave up 6 bases and J gave up 1 base, with 9 bases separating them. Germline V gives CDR1 MDHEN, CDR2 SYDVKM. CDR3 size: 14 residues.

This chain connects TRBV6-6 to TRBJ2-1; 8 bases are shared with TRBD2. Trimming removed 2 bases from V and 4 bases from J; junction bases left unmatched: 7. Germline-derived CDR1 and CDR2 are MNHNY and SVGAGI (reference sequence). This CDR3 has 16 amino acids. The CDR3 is CASSYTIAGLYNEQFF. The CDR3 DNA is TGTGCCAGCAGTTACACTATAGCGGGATTGTACAATGAGCAGTTCTTC.

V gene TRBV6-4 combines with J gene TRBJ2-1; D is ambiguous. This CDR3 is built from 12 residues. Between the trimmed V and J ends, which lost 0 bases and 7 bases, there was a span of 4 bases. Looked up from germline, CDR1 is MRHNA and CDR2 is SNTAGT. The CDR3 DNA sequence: TGTGCCAGCAGTGACTCGTGGAATGAGCAGTTCTTC. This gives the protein CASSDSWNEQFF.

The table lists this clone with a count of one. CDR3 bases: TGTGCCAGCTCAGGTGTAAGAACCGGGGAGCTGTTTTTT. It specifies CASSGVRTGELFF. The chain joins TRBV6-5 to TRBJ2-2; no firm D call. CDR3 length: 13 amino acids. The V and J ends lost 8 bases and 5 bases respectively, with 12 bases between them. From germline, CDR1 is MNHEY and CDR2 SVGAGI.

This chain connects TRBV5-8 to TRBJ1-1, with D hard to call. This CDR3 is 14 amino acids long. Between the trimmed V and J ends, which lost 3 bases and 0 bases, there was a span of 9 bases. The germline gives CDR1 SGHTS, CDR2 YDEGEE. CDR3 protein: CASSSGYVNTEAFF. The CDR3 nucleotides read TGTGCCAGCAGCTCGGGATATGTGAACACTGAAGCTTTCTTT.

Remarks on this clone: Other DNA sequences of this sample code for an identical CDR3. The CDR3 reads CASSLTGPYEQYF. The CDR3 bases are TGTGCCAGCAGTTTAACAGGCCCCTACGAGCAGTACTTC. J is TRBJ2-7 and V is TRBV27; possible D gene TRBD1, 5 bases. V was clipped by 2 bases and J by 2 bases, with 7 bases between them. The CDR3 has 13 amino acids. Looked up from germline, CDR1 is MNHEY and CDR2 is SMNVEV (reference sequence).

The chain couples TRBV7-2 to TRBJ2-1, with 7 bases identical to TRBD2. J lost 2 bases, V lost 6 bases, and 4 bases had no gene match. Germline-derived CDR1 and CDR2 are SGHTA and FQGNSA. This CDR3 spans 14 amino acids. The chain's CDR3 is CASRGAGAYNEQFF. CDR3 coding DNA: TGTGCCAGCAGAGGGGCGGGAGCCTACAATGAGCAGTTCTTC.

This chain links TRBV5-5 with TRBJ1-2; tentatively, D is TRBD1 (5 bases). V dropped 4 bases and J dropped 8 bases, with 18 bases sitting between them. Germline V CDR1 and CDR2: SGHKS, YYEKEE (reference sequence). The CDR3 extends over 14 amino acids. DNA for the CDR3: TGTGCCAGCAGCGTGGGACTGCAGTTGTGGGGCTACACCTTC. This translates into CASSVGLQLWGYTF.

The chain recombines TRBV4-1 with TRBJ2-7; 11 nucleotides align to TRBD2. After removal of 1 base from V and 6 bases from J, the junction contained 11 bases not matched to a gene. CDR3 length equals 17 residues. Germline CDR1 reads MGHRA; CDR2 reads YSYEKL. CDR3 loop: CASSQVPLAGGRGEQYF. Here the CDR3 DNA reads TGCGCCAGCAGCCAAGTACCCCTAGCGGGAGGAAGGGGCGAGCAGTACTTC.

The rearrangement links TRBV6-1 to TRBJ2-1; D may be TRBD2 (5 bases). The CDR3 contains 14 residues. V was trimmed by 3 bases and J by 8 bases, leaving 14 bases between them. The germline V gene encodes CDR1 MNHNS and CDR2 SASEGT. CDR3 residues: CASSDTGENDEQFF. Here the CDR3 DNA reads TGTGCCAGCAGTGATACCGGGGAAAACGATGAGCAGTTCTTC.

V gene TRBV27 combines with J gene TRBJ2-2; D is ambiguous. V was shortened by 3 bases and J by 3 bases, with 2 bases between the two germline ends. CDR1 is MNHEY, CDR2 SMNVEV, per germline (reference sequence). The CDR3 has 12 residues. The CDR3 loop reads CASSFHTGELFF. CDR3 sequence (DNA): TGTGCCAGCAGTTTCCACACCGGGGAGCTGTTTTTT.

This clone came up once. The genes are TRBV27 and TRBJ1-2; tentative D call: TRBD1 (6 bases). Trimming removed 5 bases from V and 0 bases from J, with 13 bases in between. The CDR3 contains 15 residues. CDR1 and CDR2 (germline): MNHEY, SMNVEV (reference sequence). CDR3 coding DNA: TGTGCCAGCAGTCGCTTGACAGGATCTAACTATGGCTACACCTTC. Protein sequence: CASSRLTGSNYGYTF.

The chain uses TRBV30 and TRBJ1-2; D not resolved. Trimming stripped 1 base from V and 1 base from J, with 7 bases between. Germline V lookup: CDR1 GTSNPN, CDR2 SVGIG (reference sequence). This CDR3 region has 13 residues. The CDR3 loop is CAWSGQNNYGYTF. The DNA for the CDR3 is TGTGCCTGGAGTGGGCAGAATAACTATGGCTACACCTTC.

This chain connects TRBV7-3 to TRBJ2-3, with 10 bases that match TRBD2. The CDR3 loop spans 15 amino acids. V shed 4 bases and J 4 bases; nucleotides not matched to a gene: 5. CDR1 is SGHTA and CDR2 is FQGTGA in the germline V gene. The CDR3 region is CASSSLAGAPDTQYF. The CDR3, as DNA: TGTGCCAGCAGCTCTCTAGCGGGAGCCCCAGATACGCAGTATTTT.

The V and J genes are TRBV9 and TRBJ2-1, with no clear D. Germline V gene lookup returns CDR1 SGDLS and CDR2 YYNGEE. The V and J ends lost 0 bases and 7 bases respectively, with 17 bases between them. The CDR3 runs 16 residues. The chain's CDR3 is CASSVGVGLSVNEQFF. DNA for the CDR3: TGTGCCAGCAGCGTAGGAGTAGGGTTAAGTGTGAATGAGCAGTTCTTC.

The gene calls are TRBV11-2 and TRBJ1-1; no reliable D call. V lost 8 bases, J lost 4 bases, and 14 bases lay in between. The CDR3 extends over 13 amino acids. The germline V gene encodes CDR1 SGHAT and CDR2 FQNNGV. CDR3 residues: CASSVVAGTEAFF. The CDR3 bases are TGTGCCAGCTCTGTAGTCGCGGGCACTGAAGCTTTCTTT.

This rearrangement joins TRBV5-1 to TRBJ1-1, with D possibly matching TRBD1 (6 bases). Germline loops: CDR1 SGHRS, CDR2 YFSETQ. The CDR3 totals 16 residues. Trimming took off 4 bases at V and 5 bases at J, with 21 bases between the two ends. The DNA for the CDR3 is TGCGCCAGCAGCCCCCCAACACAGGGACCGGCTACTGAAGCTTTCTTT. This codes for CASSPPTQGPATEAFF.

The CDR3 reads CASSPRQRSYEQYF. CDR3 nucleotide sequence: TGTGCCAGCAGCCCCAGACAGAGATCCTACGAGCAGTACTTC. This chain connects TRBV7-9 to TRBJ2-7; D might be TRBD1 (5 bases). V was cut by 5 bases and J by 1 base, with 12 bases left in between. Germline-derived CDR1 and CDR2 are SEHNR and FQNEAQ (reference sequence). The CDR3 is 14 amino acids.

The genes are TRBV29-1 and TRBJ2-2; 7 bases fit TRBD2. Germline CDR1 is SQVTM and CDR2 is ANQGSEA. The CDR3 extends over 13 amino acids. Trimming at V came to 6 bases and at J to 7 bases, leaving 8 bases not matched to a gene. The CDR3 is CSVAFTSVGELFF. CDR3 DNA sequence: TGCAGCGTCGCTTTCACTAGCGTCGGGGAGCTGTTTTTT.

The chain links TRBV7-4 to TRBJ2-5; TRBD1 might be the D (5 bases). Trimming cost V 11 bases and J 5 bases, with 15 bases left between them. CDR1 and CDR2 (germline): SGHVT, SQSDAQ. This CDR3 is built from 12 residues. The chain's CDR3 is CAGRRVSETQYF. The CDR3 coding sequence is TGTGCCGGACGCAGGGTTTCGGAGACCCAGTACTTC.

The CDR3 DNA follows: TGTGCCAGCAACCCCTTCGGTCTAGCGGGAGCTTACGAGCAGTACTTC. Translating it yields CASNPFGLAGAYEQYF. V and J are TRBV27 and TRBJ2-7; 10 bases match TRBD2. In germline, CDR1 is MNHEY, CDR2 SMNVEV (reference sequence). V lost 7 bases to trimming and J lost 4 bases; unmatched junction nucleotides: 13. CDR3 length: 16 amino acids.

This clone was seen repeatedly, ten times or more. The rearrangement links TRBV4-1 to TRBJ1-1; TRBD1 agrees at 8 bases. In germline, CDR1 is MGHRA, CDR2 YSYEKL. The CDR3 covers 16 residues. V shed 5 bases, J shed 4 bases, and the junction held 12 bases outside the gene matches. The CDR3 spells CASSSTTGGTGTEAFF. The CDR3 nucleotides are TGCGCCAGCAGCTCGACTACAGGGGGTACGGGCACTGAAGCTTTCTTT.

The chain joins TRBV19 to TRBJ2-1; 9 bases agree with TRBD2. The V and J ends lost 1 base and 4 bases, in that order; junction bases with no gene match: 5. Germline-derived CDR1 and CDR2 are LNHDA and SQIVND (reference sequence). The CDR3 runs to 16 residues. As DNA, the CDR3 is TGTGCCAGTAGTATAGTGAGCGGGGGGACGTACAATGAGCAGTTCTTC. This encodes CASSIVSGGTYNEQFF.

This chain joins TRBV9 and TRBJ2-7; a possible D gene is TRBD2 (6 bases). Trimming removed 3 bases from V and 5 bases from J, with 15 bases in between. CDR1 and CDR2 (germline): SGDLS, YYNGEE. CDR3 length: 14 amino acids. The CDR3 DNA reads TGTGCCAGCAGCGCCGACGGGAGTACCGACGAGCAGTACTTC. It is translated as CASSADGSTDEQYF.